The source of this T cell receptor (beta chain) is a study of PD-L1 blockade in urothelial cancer. TCRdb's copy holds only in-frame clones and misses some; the assay was immunoSEQ multiplex PCR. Of 70,000 to 80,000 clones listed, around four fifths were seen once; the top ten hold under 8.5%. The time point here: pretreatment peripheral blood. Sample: PBMCs, taken around atezolizumab (anti-PD-L1) treatment. The source of this sequence is a man between 40 and 49 years old with urothelial cancer.

The CDR3 region has the DNA TGTGCCAGCAGGAGGGGACAGGGCCGCAATCAGCCCCAGCATTTT. Translation gives CASRRGQGRNQPQHF. This chain connects TRBV2 to TRBJ1-5; TRBD1 agrees at 9 bases. J gave up 2 bases and V 6 bases, and 5 bases lay outside the gene matches. In germline, CDR1 is SNHLY, CDR2 FYNNEI. The CDR3 is made up of 15 amino acids.